Presented here are 27 T cell receptor beta chains from one specimen sequenced in a study of CD8 T cells in Susac syndrome. cDNA came from approximately 0.5 to 1 ug RNA primed by random hexamers. TCRdb fed the immunoSEQ multiplex PCR reads into MiXCR, producing one record per CDR3 protein. Of some 170,000 distinct CDR3 sequences detected, 90% to 95% appear once; the ten largest clones hold 0.099%. Material: CD4+ T cells from PBMCs. These receptor sequences come from a human donor with Susac syndrome.

The CDR3 coding sequence is TGTGCCAGTAGCGGGACAGGAGCTAACTATGGCTACACCTTC. Protein sequence: CASSGTGANYGYTF. This chain links TRBV19 with TRBJ1-2; 8 nucleotides line up with TRBD1. Germline values: CDR1 LNHDA, CDR2 SQIVND (reference sequence). V shed 6 bases and J 0 bases; nucleotides not matched to a gene: 3. The length of the CDR3 is 14 residues.

J is TRBJ2-5 and V is TRBV6-5, with 7 bases identical to TRBD1. With V trimmed by 2 bases and J by 2 bases, 14 bases remained unmatched. The CDR3 totals 18 residues. CDR1 and CDR2 from the germline V gene are MNHEY and SVGAGI. In nucleotides, the CDR3 is TGTGCCAGCAGTTACGCACTCCGGGACAGTTTCGGACAAGAGACCCAGTACTTC. Translation: CASSYALRDSFGQETQYF.

The V call is TRBV15, the J call TRBJ2-7; D could derive from TRBD1 or TRBD2 (5 bases each). CDR1 is LNHNV and CDR2 is YYDKDF in the germline V gene (reference sequence). The CDR3 covers 16 residues. Trimming took 1 base from V and 4 from J, leaving 17 bases between them. CDR3 coding DNA: TGTGCCACCAGCAGAGCCCCCGGGACCAGCAGGTACGAGCAGTACTTC. This codes for CATSRAPGTSRYEQYF.

The chain uses TRBV4-1 and TRBJ1-2; perhaps TRBD1 as D (5 bases). Germline V gene data show CDR1 as MGHRA and CDR2 as YSYEKL. The CDR3 has 16 amino acids. Trimming removed 2 bases from V and 8 bases from J, with 21 bases in between. DNA of the CDR3: TGCGCCAGCAGCCAAAATACCCAGGGCTCGCGGGGGGGCTACACCTTC. Translation: CASSQNTQGSRGGYTF.

The gene calls are TRBV7-2 and TRBJ2-3, with 12 bases aligning to TRBD2. V dropped 5 bases and J dropped 6; count of bases not matched to a gene: 6. Germline CDR1 SGHTA, CDR2 FQGNSA. This CDR3 has 15 residues. CDR3: CASSRTSGVVDTQYF. The DNA for the CDR3 is TGTGCCAGCAGCCGGACTAGCGGGGTTGTGGATACGCAGTATTTT.

V and J are TRBV28 and TRBJ1-1; 9 nucleotides agree with TRBD1. The germline CDR1 and CDR2 sequences are MDHEN and SYDVKM. CDR3 length equals 13 residues. V lost 10 bases, J lost 7 bases, and 10 bases stayed unmatched. In DNA, the CDR3 is TGTGCCACCTTATCCGGGACAGGGCTTGAAGCTTTCTTT. Its protein is CATLSGTGLEAFF.

The chain has TRBV6-5 and TRBJ1-1; D call uncertain. The germline gives CDR1 MNHEY, CDR2 SVGAGI. The CDR3 loop spans 14 amino acids. V lost 2 bases, J lost 3 bases, and 10 bases lay in between. The chain's CDR3 is CASSYLERHTEAFF. Here the CDR3 DNA reads TGTGCCAGCAGTTACCTCGAACGGCACACTGAAGCTTTCTTT.

The chain combines TRBV20-1 with TRBJ2-1; D is perhaps TRBD1 (5 bases). Germline V lookup: CDR1 DFQATT, CDR2 SNEGSKA (reference sequence). V lost 1 base to trimming and J lost 4 bases, with 11 bases between them. This CDR3 contains 14 residues. The CDR3 DNA follows: TGCAGTGCTAGAGTCTACGGACATTACAATGAGCAGTTCTTC. Translated: CSARVYGHYNEQFF.

The chain recombines TRBV20-1 with TRBJ2-3; no clear D gene. Germline lookup yields CDR1 DFQATT and CDR2 SNEGSKA (reference sequence). V was trimmed by 4 bases and J by 0 bases, leaving 11 bases between them. The CDR3 loop spans 14 amino acids. CDR3 coding DNA: TGCAGTGCTAAAGAGATTACTAGCACAGATACGCAGTATTTT. Translating it yields CSAKEITSTDTQYF.

Here the CDR3 reads CASSMKGLAGTKTQYF. As DNA, the CDR3 is TGTGCCAGTAGTATGAAGGGACTAGCGGGAACGAAGACCCAGTACTTC. This sequence joins TRBV19 and TRBJ2-5; TRBD2 matches at 13 bases. Germline CDR1 reads LNHDA; CDR2 reads SQIVND (reference sequence). V lost 3 bases to trimming and J lost 6 bases; unmatched junction nucleotides: 7. The CDR3 totals 16 residues.

The chain combines TRBV12-3 or TRBV12-4 with TRBJ2-1; a possible D gene is TRBD2 (6 bases). Trimming cost V 3 bases and J 0 bases, with 9 bases left between them. CDR3 length equals 15 residues. The CDR3 bases are TGTGCCAGCAGTTTTAGCGGTGGCTCCTACAATGAGCAGTTCTTC. Its translation: CASSFSGGSYNEQFF.

V usage is TRBV2 and J usage is TRBJ2-1; D is undetermined. Trimming took 1 base from V and 7 from J, leaving 2 bases between them. The length of the CDR3 is 11 residues. Germline assignment: CDR1 SNHLY and CDR2 FYNNEI. CDR3 coding DNA: TGTGCCAGCAGTGAAGTGAATGAGCAGTTCTTC. Amino acids: CASSEVNEQFF.

The chain employs TRBV28 and TRBJ2-3; 7 positions agree with TRBD2. CDR1 is MDHEN and CDR2 is SYDVKM in the germline V gene. This CDR3 comprises 16 residues. The ends lost 2 bases at V and 4 bases at J; junction bases unmatched: 9. For the CDR3, the DNA is TGTGCCAGCAGTTTACTTCGCGGGAGCAGCGCAGATACGCAGTATTTT. This translates into CASSLLRGSSADTQYF.

This chain connects TRBV11-3 to TRBJ2-7; 8 bases line up with TRBD1. This CDR3 region has 15 residues. Looked up from germline, CDR1 is SGHNT and CDR2 is YENEEA. The junction had 3 bases not matched to a gene; V was cut back by 0 bases and J by 2 bases. The CDR3 spells CASSLETGETYEQYF. Written as DNA, the CDR3 is TGTGCCAGCAGCTTAGAGACAGGGGAGACCTACGAGCAGTACTTC.

The chain has TRBV4-2 and TRBJ2-6; D call uncertain. Trimming left V 0 bases short and J 0 bases short, with 9 bases between. The CDR3 has 17 residues. In germline, CDR1 is LGHNA, CDR2 YNFKEQ. CDR3 region: CASSQERANSGANVLTF. Here the CDR3 DNA reads TGTGCCAGCAGCCAAGAAAGAGCGAACTCTGGGGCCAACGTCCTGACTTTC.

The gene calls are TRBV18 and TRBJ2-1; possibly TRBD2 for D (6 bases). Germline-derived CDR1 and CDR2 are KGHSH and LQKENI. There are 16 residues in the CDR3. V was cut by 2 bases and J by 3 bases, with 14 bases left in between. CDR3 sequence (DNA): TGTGCCAGCTCACCATCCGGTAATAGCGGCTACAATGAGCAGTTCTTC. Protein sequence: CASSPSGNSGYNEQFF.

This clonotype was detected only once. V and J are TRBV20-1 and TRBJ1-2, with D perhaps TRBD1 (5 bases). The CDR3 runs 15 residues. V lost 6 bases and J 0 bases, leaving 17 bases between the germline ends. Germline assignment: CDR1 DFQATT and CDR2 SNEGSKA (reference sequence). Here the CDR3 reads CSATPDKTTNYGYTF. Here the CDR3 DNA reads TGCAGTGCAACTCCGGACAAGACTACTAACTATGGCTACACCTTC.

The V call is TRBV27, the J call TRBJ2-1; 14 bases are a match to TRBD2. The CDR3 is 16 residues long. V dropped 3 bases and J dropped 7; count of bases not matched to a gene: 5. Germline assignment: CDR1 MNHEY and CDR2 SMNVEV (reference sequence). CDR3 region: CASSFRLAGGRNEQFF. Written as DNA, the CDR3 is TGTGCCAGCAGTTTCAGACTAGCGGGGGGGCGTAATGAGCAGTTCTTC.

The chain combines TRBV7-2 with TRBJ2-5; no firm D call. V was trimmed by 4 bases and J by 3 bases, leaving 15 bases between them. Germline lookup yields CDR1 SGHTA and CDR2 FQGNSA. The CDR3 is made up of 15 amino acids. The CDR3 region is CASSWVGPTKETQYF. The DNA for the CDR3 is TGTGCCAGCAGCTGGGTGGGTCCTACTAAAGAGACCCAGTACTTC. The complete variable domain, with remaining parts taken from reference TRBV7-2 and TRBJ2-5, reads GAGVSQSPSNKVTEKGKDVELRCDPISGHTALYWYRQSLGQGLEFLIYFQGNSAPDKSGLPSDRFSAERTGGSVSTLTIQRTQQEDSAVYLCASSWVGPTKETQYFGPGTRLLVL.

V gene TRBV3-1 combines with J gene TRBJ1-2; D perhaps matches TRBD1 (5 bases). Per germline, CDR1 LGHDT and CDR2 YNNKEL (reference sequence). The ends were cut back, 1 base at V and 2 bases at J, with 14 bases in the middle. The CDR3 runs to 16 residues. The CDR3 DNA reads as TGTGCCAGCAGCCAAGCACAGGCTATCGGCAACTATGGCTACACCTTC. It translates to CASSQAQAIGNYGYTF. Full variable domain (remainder filled in from reference TRBV3-1 and TRBJ1-2): DTAVSQTPKYLVTQMGNDKSIKCEQNLGHDTMYWYKQDSKKFLKIMFSYNNKELIINETVPNRFSPKSPDKAHLNLHINSLELGDSAVYFCASSQAQAIGNYGYTFGSGTRLTVV.

The chain recombines TRBV6-6 with TRBJ2-5; weak D call: TRBD2 (5 bases). Between the trimmed V and J ends, which lost 2 bases and 5 bases, there was a span of 12 bases. Germline V gives CDR1 MNHNY, CDR2 SVGAGI (reference sequence). CDR3 length: 14 amino acids. The CDR3 DNA reads as TGTGCCAGCAGTTACACCGGGAAGTCGGAGACCCAGTACTTC. Its protein product is CASSYTGKSETQYF.

V is TRBV27 and J is TRBJ1-2; D is possibly TRBD1 (6 bases). The CDR3 covers 15 residues. Germline lookup yields CDR1 MNHEY and CDR2 SMNVEV (reference sequence). Trimming removed 0 bases from V and 4 bases from J, with 12 bases in between. The CDR3 nucleotides read TGTGCCAGCAGTTTATCGGCAGGGGTGTCCTATGGCTACACCTTC. Its protein is CASSLSAGVSYGYTF.

V is TRBV28 and J is TRBJ2-7, with TRBD2 identical over 7 bases. Germline CDR1 MDHEN, CDR2 SYDVKM. This CDR3 has 14 residues. The junction had 8 bases not matched to a gene; V was cut back by 3 bases and J by 6 bases. The CDR3 sequence: CASSFSSGDPEQYF. Here the CDR3 DNA reads TGTGCCAGCAGTTTCTCTAGCGGAGACCCCGAGCAGTACTTC.

This sequence joins TRBV5-1 and TRBJ2-5, with 9 bases that match TRBD1. Germline trimming cut 4 bases from V and 0 bases from J; bases unmatched to any gene: 4. There are 15 residues in the CDR3. Germline CDR1 SGHRS, CDR2 YFSETQ. CDR3 DNA: TGCGCCAGCAGCGGGGACAGGGCGTACCAAGAGACCCAGTACTTC. Amino acids: CASSGDRAYQETQYF.

CDR3 region: CASSQLGTHSYNEQFF. CDR3 in DNA: TGTGCCAGCAGCCAACTCGGGACACACTCCTACAATGAGCAGTTCTTC. This rearrangement joins TRBV14 to TRBJ2-1, with a weak D call TRBD1 (6 bases). Germline V gene lookup returns CDR1 SGHDN and CDR2 FVKESK. The CDR3 consists of 16 residues. Trimming pared 2 bases from V and 0 bases from J, leaving 11 bases between. Full variable domain (rest looked up from reference TRBV14 and TRBJ2-1): EAGVTQFPSHSVIEKGQTVTLRCDPISGHDNLYWYRRVMGKEIKFLLHFVKESKQDESGMPNNRFLAERTGGTYSTLKVQPAELEDSGVYFCASSQLGTHSYNEQFFGPGTRLTVL.

This clonotype has only one observation. The rearrangement links TRBV2 to TRBJ2-7; a weak D match, TRBD2 (6 bases). CDR1 is SNHLY and CDR2 is FYNNEI in the germline V gene. V lost 6 bases and J 4 bases, leaving 16 bases between the germline ends. This CDR3 has 14 amino acids. CDR3 sequence reads: CASRRGTDTYEQYF. Written as DNA, the CDR3 is TGTGCCAGCAGACGGGGGACGGATACTTACGAGCAGTACTTC.

This clonotype was found once. J is TRBJ2-1 and V is TRBV4-1; TRBD1 agrees at 8 bases. With 5 bases clipped from V and 2 bases from J, the junction kept 5 bases outside the gene matches. The CDR3 extends over 15 amino acids. Germline CDR1 and CDR2: MGHRA and YSYEKL. The CDR3 sequence: CASSGGTGAYNEQFF. Written as DNA, the CDR3 is TGCGCCAGCAGCGGTGGGACAGGCGCCTACAATGAGCAGTTCTTC.